Listed below are T cell receptor beta chains from one sample, sequenced in a study of T cell changes during pregnancy in multiple sclerosis. Repertoires were generated with immunoSEQ multiplex PCR, while TCRdb's copy carries only in-frame clones and drops some. Of some 69,000 clones detected, about nine tenths appear once; the ten largest clones hold about 2%. The material sequenced was peripheral blood, taken in the second trimester of pregnancy. These receptors were taken from a female donor in good health, enrolled as a control in a pregnancy study. CDR3s include the opening cysteine and the closing phenylalanine or tryptophan. D genes are given only for firm matches. Only part of the rows carry a size: once, few, many, or a class if the clone is expanded.

v_gene: TRBV6-4; j_gene: TRBJ2-3; d_gene: TRBD2; abundance: -; CDR3nt: TGTGCCAGCAGTGATACTAGCGGGGGGGCAGATACGCAGTATTTT; CDR3aa: CASSDTSGGADTQYF
v_gene: TRBV25-1; j_gene: TRBJ2-3; d_gene: -; abundance: -; CDR3nt: TGTGCCAGCAGTGAAAGGGTCGGGGTTAGCACAGATACGCAGTATTTT; CDR3aa: CASSERVGVSTDTQYF
v_gene: TRBV18; j_gene: TRBJ2-1; d_gene: -; abundance: once; CDR3nt: TGTGCCAGCTCACCACCGGGAGGCGAAGGGTACAATGAGCAGTTCTTC; CDR3aa: CASSPPGGEGYNEQFF
v_gene: TRBV19; j_gene: TRBJ1-1; d_gene: TRBD1; abundance: -; CDR3nt: TGTGCCAGTAGGAAACAGGGGGCCGTGGCTTTCTTT; CDR3aa: CASRKQGAVAFF
v_gene: TRBV18; j_gene: TRBJ2-7; d_gene: -; abundance: -; CDR3nt: TGTGCCAGCTCACCGGGAGCCTACGAGCAGTACTTC; CDR3aa: CASSPGAYEQYF
v_gene: TRBV4-1; j_gene: TRBJ1-4; d_gene: -; abundance: once; CDR3nt: TGCGCCAGCAGCCAAGAGAGGAAAAAACTGTTTTTT; CDR3aa: CASSQERKKLFF
v_gene: TRBV5-6; j_gene: TRBJ1-1; d_gene: -; abundance: -; CDR3nt: TGTGCCAGCAGCTTGGTGTGGGCAACGAAGACTGAAGCTTTCTTT; CDR3aa: CASSLVWATKTEAFF
v_gene: TRBV9; j_gene: TRBJ1-2; d_gene: -; abundance: -; CDR3nt: TGTGCCAGCAGCGTAGGAGGAGGGGTCGGCTACACCTTC; CDR3aa: CASSVGGGVGYTF
v_gene: TRBV5-4; j_gene: TRBJ2-4; d_gene: -; abundance: -; CDR3nt: TGTGCCAGCAGCTTGGGGGCAGATGTAGCCAAAAACATTCAGTACTTC; CDR3aa: CASSLGADVAKNIQYF
v_gene: TRBV10-3; j_gene: TRBJ2-1; d_gene: TRBD2; abundance: -; CDR3nt: TGTGCCATCACTGGTCAAGCGGGAATCTACAATGAGCAGTTCTTC; CDR3aa: CAITGQAGIYNEQFF
v_gene: TRBV5-4; j_gene: TRBJ1-5; d_gene: TRBD1; abundance: -; CDR3nt: TGTGCCAGCAGCACCGACAGGGATCAGCCCCAGCATTTT; CDR3aa: CASSTDRDQPQHF
v_gene: TRBV7-9; j_gene: TRBJ1-4; d_gene: -; abundance: -; CDR3nt: TGTGCCAGCAGCTTAAGTAGGGGCCGGACAACTAATGAAAAACTGTTTTTT; CDR3aa: CASSLSRGRTTNEKLFF